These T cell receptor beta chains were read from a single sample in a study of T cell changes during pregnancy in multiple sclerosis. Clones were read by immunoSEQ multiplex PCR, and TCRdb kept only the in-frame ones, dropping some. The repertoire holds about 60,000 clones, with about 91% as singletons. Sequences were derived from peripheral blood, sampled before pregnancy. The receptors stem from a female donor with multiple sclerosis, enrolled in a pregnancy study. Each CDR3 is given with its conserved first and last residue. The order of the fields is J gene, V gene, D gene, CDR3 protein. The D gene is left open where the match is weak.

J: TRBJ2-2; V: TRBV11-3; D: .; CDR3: CASSPEGLNTGELFF
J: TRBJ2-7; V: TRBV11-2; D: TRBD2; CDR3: CASSLVPRRGAPYEQYF
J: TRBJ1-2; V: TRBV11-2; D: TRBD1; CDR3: CASRPQGFRYGYTF
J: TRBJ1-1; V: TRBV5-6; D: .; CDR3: CASSFRGPFTEAFF
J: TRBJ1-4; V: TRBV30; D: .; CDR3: CAWLGRQATNEKLFF
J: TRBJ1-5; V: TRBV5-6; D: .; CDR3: CASSLRVGGGYQPQHF
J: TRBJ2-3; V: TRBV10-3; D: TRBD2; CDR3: CAISGRTSGGTDTQYF
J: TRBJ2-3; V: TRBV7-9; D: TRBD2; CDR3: CASSLGSGVSTDTQYF
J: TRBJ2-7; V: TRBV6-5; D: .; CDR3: CASRRTTGFTYEQYF
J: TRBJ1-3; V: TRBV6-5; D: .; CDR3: CASSYGPGNSGNTIYF
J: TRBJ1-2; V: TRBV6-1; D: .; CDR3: CASTRGHSYGYTF
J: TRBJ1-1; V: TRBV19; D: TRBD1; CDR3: CASRDSLNTEAFF
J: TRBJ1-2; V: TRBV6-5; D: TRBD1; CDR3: CASSYFRDSYGYTF
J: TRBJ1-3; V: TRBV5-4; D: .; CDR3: CASSPAGDRGLGTIYF
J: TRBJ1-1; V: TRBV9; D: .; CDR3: CASSRGSAGTEAFF
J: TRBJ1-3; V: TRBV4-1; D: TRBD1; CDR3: CASSQIRGPAGNTIYF
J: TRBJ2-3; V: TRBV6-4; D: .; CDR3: CASSEHILSTDTQYF
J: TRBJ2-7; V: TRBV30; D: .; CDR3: CAWSVVRGYEQYF
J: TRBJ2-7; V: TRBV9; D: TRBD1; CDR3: CASSVDGQGIYEQYF
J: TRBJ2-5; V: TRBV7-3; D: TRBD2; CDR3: CASSSGIAGGQETQYF
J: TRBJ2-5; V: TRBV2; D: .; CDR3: CATSGGLRETQYF
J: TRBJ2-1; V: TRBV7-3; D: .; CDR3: CASSFLPPGGPNEQFF
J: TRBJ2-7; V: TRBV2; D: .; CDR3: CASSEPRGVRGEQYF
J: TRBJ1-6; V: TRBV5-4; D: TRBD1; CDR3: CASNRQGASNSPLHF
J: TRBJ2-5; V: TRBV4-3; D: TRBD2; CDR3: CASSQVVAGGNLETQYF
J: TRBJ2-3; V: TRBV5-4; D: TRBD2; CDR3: CASSPGGGRDTDTQYF
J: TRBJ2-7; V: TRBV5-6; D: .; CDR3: CASSPTFSGRMQYF
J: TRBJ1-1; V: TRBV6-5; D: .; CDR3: CASSYSSRGDTEAFF
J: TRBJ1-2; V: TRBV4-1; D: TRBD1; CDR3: CASSQSAGTGNLYGYTF
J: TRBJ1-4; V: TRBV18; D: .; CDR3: CASSPTKTIPNEKLFF
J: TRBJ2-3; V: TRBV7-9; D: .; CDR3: CASSFYGGGSDTQYF
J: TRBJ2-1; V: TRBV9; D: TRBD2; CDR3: CASSASGGYNEQFF
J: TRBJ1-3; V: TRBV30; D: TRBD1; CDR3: CAWGVQGAGNTIYF
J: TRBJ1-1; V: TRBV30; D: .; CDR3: CAWSTLGGNTEAFF
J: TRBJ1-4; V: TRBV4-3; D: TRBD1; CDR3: CASSQGPGTANEKLFF